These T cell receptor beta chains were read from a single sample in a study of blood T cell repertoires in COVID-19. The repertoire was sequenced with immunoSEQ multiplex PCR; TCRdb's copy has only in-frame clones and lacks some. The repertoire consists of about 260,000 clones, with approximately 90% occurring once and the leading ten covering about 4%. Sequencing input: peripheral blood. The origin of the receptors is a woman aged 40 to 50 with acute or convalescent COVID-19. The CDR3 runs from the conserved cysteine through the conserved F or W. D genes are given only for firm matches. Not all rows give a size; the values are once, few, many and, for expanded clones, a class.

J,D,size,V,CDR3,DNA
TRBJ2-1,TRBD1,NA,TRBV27,CASSYTGQSNEQFF,TGTGCCAGCAGTTATACGGGACAGAGCAATGAGCAGTTCTTC
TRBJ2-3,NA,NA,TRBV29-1,CSVWRTDTQYF,TGCAGCGTCTGGCGCACAGATACGCAGTATTTT
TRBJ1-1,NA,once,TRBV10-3,CAISESLMNTEAFF,TGTGCCATCAGTGAGTCGCTAATGAACACTGAAGCTTTCTTT
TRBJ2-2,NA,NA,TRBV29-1,CSVLGQMNTGELFF,TGCAGCGTGCTTGGACAGATGAACACCGGGGAGCTGTTTTTT
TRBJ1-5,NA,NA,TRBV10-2,CASSETGNQPQHF,TGCGCCAGCAGTGAAACAGGGAATCAGCCCCAGCATTTT
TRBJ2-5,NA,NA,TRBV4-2,CASSQGVGLQGIQETQYF,TGTGCCAGCAGCCAGGGAGTAGGGCTTCAGGGGATCCAAGAGACCCAGTACTTC
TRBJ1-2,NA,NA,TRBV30,CAWSVTGNYGYTF,TGTGCCTGGAGTGTAACCGGGAACTATGGCTACACCTTC
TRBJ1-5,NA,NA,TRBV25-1,CASGVPPGGNQPQHF,TGTGCCAGCGGAGTACCTCCAGGGGGCAATCAGCCCCAGCATTTT
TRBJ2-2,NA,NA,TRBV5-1,CASSFGPTGELFF,TGCGCCAGCAGCTTTGGGCCCACCGGGGAGCTGTTTTTT
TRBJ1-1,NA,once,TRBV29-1,CSVGGGGNTEAFF,TGCAGCGTTGGAGGTGGTGGGAACACTGAAGCTTTCTTT
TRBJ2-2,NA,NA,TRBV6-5,CASSYSTGIAGELFF,TGTGCCAGCAGTTACTCGACTGGAATAGCCGGGGAGCTGTTTTTT
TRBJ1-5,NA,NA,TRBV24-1,CATSDLQLDSNQPQHF,TGTGCCACCAGTGATTTGCAGCTGGACAGTAATCAGCCCCAGCATTTT
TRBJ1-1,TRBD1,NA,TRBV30,CAWSAGQGYTEAFF,TGTGCCTGGAGTGCGGGACAGGGGTACACTGAAGCTTTCTTT
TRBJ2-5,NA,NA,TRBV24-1,CATSDTGALRETQYF,TGTGCCACCAGTGATACGGGAGCCTTGAGGGAGACCCAGTACTTC
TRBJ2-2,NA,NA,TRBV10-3,CAISKFKDITGELFF,TGTGCCATCAGCAAGTTTAAGGACATAACCGGGGAGCTGTTTTTT
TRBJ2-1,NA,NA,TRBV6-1,CASSEPGLSRNEQFF,TGTGCCAGCAGTGAACCGGGACTTTCAAGGAATGAGCAGTTCTTC
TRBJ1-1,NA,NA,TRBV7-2,CASSFQYTEAFF,TGTGCCAGCAGTTTCCAGTACACTGAAGCTTTCTTT
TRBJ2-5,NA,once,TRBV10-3,CAIRKGGKETQYF,TGTGCCATCAGGAAAGGCGGGAAAGAGACCCAGTACTTC
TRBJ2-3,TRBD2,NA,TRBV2,CASSVLAGGPDTQYF,TGTGCCAGCAGTGTACTAGCGGGGGGGCCGGATACGCAGTATTTT
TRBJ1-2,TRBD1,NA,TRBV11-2,CASSHRQGGDYGYTF,TGTGCCAGCAGCCATCGACAGGGGGGGGACTATGGCTACACCTTC
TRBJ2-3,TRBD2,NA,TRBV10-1,CASSEVGGTTDTQYF,TGCGCCAGCAGTGAGGTGGGGGGGACTACAGATACGCAGTATTTT
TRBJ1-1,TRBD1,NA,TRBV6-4,CASETGGGGDTEAFF,TGTGCCAGCGAGACAGGGGGCGGAGGAGACACTGAAGCTTTCTTT
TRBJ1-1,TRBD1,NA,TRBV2,CASSEIGQGASEAFF,TGTGCCAGCAGTGAAATCGGACAGGGGGCCTCTGAAGCTTTCTTT
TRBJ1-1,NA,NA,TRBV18,CASSRDTNTEAFF,TGTGCCAGCTCTCGCGACACGAACACTGAAGCTTTCTTT
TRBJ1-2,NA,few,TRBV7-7,CASSFVGPGTPEGGYTF,TGTGCCAGCAGCTTCGTTGGTCCCGGGACTCCCGAGGGGGGCTACACCTTC
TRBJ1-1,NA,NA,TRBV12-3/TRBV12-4,CASRGLRNTEAFF,TGTGCCAGCCGTGGTTTGAGGAACACTGAAGCTTTCTTT
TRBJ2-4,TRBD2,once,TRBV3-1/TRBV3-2,CASSQFTSGGARAKNIQYF,TGTGCCAGCAGCCAATTCACTAGCGGGGGGGCCAGGGCCAAAAACATTCAGTACTTC
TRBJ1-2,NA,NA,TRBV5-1,CASSLEGGYGYTF,TGCGCCAGCAGCTTGGAAGGGGGCTATGGCTACACCTTC
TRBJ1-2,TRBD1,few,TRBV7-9,CASSPGQGENGYTF,TGTGCCAGCAGCCCCGGACAGGGGGAAAATGGCTACACCTTC
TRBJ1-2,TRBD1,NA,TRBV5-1,CASDPKRTGNYGYTF,TGCGCCAGCGACCCTAAGAGGACAGGGAACTATGGCTACACCTTC
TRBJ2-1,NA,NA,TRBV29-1,CSVEDFSANEQFF,TGCAGCGTTGAAGATTTTTCAGCGAATGAGCAGTTCTTC
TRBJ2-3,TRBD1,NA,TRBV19,CASSIRQGATDTQYF,TGTGCCAGTAGCATAAGACAGGGTGCCACAGATACGCAGTATTTT
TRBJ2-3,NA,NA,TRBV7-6,CASSPSYDRSPGQYF,TGTGCCAGCAGCCCGAGCTACGACCGATCCCCGGGGCAGTATTTT
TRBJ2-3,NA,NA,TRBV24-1,CATSAPFGGGPDTQYF,TGTGCCACCAGTGCCCCTTTCGGCGGAGGGCCAGATACGCAGTATTTT
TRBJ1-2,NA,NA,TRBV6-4,CASSDSVSGGYTF,TGTGCCAGCAGTGACTCGGTTAGCGGTGGCTACACCTTC
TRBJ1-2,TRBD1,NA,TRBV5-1,CASRQDRVDYTF,TGCGCCAGCAGACAGGACAGGGTCGACTACACCTTC
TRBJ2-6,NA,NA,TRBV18,CASSPSFSGANVLTF,TGTGCCAGCTCACCGAGTTTCTCTGGGGCCAACGTCCTGACTTTC
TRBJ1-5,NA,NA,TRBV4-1,CASSQEPQHNQPQHF,TGCGCCAGCAGCCAAGAGCCACAGCACAATCAGCCCCAGCATTTT
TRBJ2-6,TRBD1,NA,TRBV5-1,CASSIQPGTGDPGANVLTF,TGCGCCAGCAGCATCCAACCCGGGACAGGGGACCCTGGGGCCAACGTCCTGACTTTC
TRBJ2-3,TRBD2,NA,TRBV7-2,CASKLRGGDTQYF,TGTGCCAGCAAGCTGCGGGGGGGGGATACGCAGTATTTT
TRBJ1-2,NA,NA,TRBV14,CASSPLPQPGGYTF,TGTGCCAGCAGCCCCCTGCCACAGCCGGGGGGCTACACCTTC
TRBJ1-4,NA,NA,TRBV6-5,CASSYFIGAEKLFF,TGTGCCAGCAGTTACTTTATAGGGGCTGAAAAACTGTTTTTT
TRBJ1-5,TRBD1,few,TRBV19,CASSDRARNQPQHF,TGTGCCAGTAGTGACAGGGCTCGCAATCAGCCCCAGCATTTT
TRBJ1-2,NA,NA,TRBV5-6,CASSTGGGYGYTF,TGTGCCAGCTCGACGGGAGGGGGCTATGGCTACACCTTC
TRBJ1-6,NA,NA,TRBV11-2,CASSSRGNSPLHF,TGTGCCAGCAGCTCTAGGGGAAATTCACCCCTCCACTTT
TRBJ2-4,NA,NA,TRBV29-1,CSVGGRAKNIQYF,TGCAGCGTGGGGGGGCGCGCAAAAAACATTCAGTACTTC
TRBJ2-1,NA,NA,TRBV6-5,CASMGGTFNYNEQFF,TGTGCCAGCATGGGCGGGACGTTCAACTACAATGAGCAGTTCTTC
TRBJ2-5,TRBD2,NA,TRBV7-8,CASSPNPTSGGLGETQYF,TGTGCCAGCAGCCCCAACCCAACTAGCGGGGGTCTGGGAGAGACCCAGTACTTC
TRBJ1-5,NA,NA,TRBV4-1,CASSQHLIDSDHSNQPQHF,TGCGCCAGCAGCCAGCACCTAATAGACAGCGACCATAGCAATCAGCCCCAGCATTTT
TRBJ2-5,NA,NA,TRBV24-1,CATSDLDGTLETQYF,TGTGCCACCAGTGATTTGGATGGGACTTTGGAGACCCAGTACTTC
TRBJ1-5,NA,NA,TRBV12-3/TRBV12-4,CASSLPRDQPQHF,TGTGCCAGCAGTTTGCCCAGGGATCAGCCCCAGCATTTT
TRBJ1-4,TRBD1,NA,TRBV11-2,CASSRPGTGNEKLFF,TGTGCCAGCAGCCGTCCCGGGACAGGGAATGAAAAACTGTTTTTT
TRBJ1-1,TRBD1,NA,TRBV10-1,CASGGTGTGDTEAFF,TGCGCCAGCGGTGGGACAGGGACGGGGGACACTGAAGCTTTCTTT
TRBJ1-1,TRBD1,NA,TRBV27,CASSRRDRENTEAFF,TGTGCCAGCAGTAGACGGGACAGAGAGAACACTGAAGCTTTCTTT
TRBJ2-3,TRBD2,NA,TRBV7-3,CASSQGLAGYTDTQYF,TGTGCCAGCAGCCAGGGACTAGCGGGTTACACAGATACGCAGTATTTT
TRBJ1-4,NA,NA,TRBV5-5,CASSLGSGWSTNEKLFF,TGTGCCAGCAGCTTGGGGTCCGGGTGGAGCACCAATGAAAAACTGTTTTTT
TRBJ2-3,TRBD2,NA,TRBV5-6,CASSLKGLAGTDTQYF,TGTGCCAGCAGCTTGAAAGGACTAGCGGGCACAGATACGCAGTATTTT
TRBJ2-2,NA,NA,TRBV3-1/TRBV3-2,CASSQDPGDTGELFF,TGTGCCAGCAGCCAAGACCCGGGTGACACCGGGGAGCTGTTTTTT
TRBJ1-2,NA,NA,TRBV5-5,CASSLQGAGNYGYTF,TGTGCCAGCAGCTTGCAAGGGGCCGGTAACTATGGCTACACCTTC
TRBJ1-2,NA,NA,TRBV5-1,CASSGGRSSYGYTF,TGCGCCAGCAGCGGGGGCAGGTCTAGCTATGGCTACACCTTC